The 29 T cell receptor beta chains below come from one sample, sequenced in a study of T cell repertoires in cytomegalovirus infection. TCRdb processed the reads anew with MiXCR; each CDR3 protein has one entry. The table lists nearly 550,000 distinct CDR3 sequences, approximately 17% of them singletons. Specimen: CD8+ T cells from PBMCs. All receptors come from a human donor in good health (CMV status not recorded). Some clones in this sample may be carry-over from other donors' samples.

This clonotype is a singleton in its sample. The germline gene is not matched at one end of the junction; a read error may be the cause. The chain couples TRBV7-6 to TRBJ2-3; 12 bases agree with TRBD2. CDR1 is SGHVS and CDR2 is FNYEAQ in the germline V gene. The CDR3 length is 16 residues. The CDR3 region has the DNA TGTGCAAGCAGCAAAACGGGACTAGCGGGCTACCATGCGAAGTATTTT. Its translation is CASSKTGLAGYHAKYF.

The V call is TRBV6-6, the J call TRBJ1-2; D unclear. The V end was cut by 2 bases, the J end by 5 bases, with 15 bases between. Germline CDR1 reads MNHNY; CDR2 reads SVGAGI (reference sequence). This CDR3 spans 15 amino acids. The CDR3 protein is CASSYPGAATYGYTF. In DNA, the CDR3 is TGTGCCAGCAGTTACCCGGGAGCTGCGACTTATGGCTACACCTTC.

The J gene is TRBJ2-1, the V gene TRBV5-1; 13 bases are shared with TRBD2. V lost 3 bases, J lost 9 bases, and 12 bases stayed unmatched. The length of the CDR3 is 17 residues. Germline CDR1 is SGHRS and CDR2 is YFSETQ. The CDR3 nucleotides read TGCGCCAGCAGCTCCCGACTAGCGGGAGGTATGGGGAGTGAGCAGTTCTTC. It translates to CASSSRLAGGMGSEQFF.

CDR3: CASSEGPGEQYF. CDR3 sequence (DNA): TGTGCCAGCAGCGAAGGACCAGGCGAGCAGTACTTC. The chain joins TRBV11-1 to TRBJ2-7; D is undetermined. V was clipped by 5 bases and J by 6 bases, with 11 bases between them. The CDR3 runs to 12 residues. The germline gives CDR1 SGHAT, CDR2 FQDESV (reference sequence).

This clonotype was seen only a few times. The V gene is TRBV5-4, the J gene TRBJ2-1; 13 positions match TRBD2. The CDR3 is made up of 15 amino acids. Germline-derived CDR1 and CDR2 are SGHNT and YYREEE (reference sequence). V was clipped by 4 bases and J by 9 bases; unmatched bases: 7. This chain's CDR3 is CASSHGTSGKVEQFF. DNA for the CDR3: TGTGCCAGCAGCCACGGGACTAGCGGGAAGGTTGAGCAGTTCTTC. Looking up the rest from reference TRBV5-4 and TRBJ2-1 gives the full variable domain: ETGVTQSPTHLIKTRGQQVTLRCSSQSGHNTVSWYQQALGQGPQFIFQYYREEENGRGNFPPRFSGLQFPNYSSELNVNALELDDSALYLCASSHGTSGKVEQFFGPGTRLTVL.

Only a few counts were recorded for this clonotype. The chain links TRBV4-1 to TRBJ2-7; 7 nucleotides agree with TRBD1. The junction had 7 bases not matched to a gene; V was cut back by 5 bases and J by 0 bases. The germline gives CDR1 MGHRA, CDR2 YSYEKL. CDR3 size: 15 residues. The CDR3: CASSRGQTSSYEQYF. The CDR3 region has the DNA TGCGCCAGCAGCAGGGGACAGACAAGCTCCTACGAGCAGTACTTC.

V gene TRBV15 combines with J gene TRBJ2-2, with D maybe TRBD1 (6 bases). The ends were cut back, 0 bases at V and 2 bases at J, with 13 bases in the middle. CDR1 and CDR2 from the germline V gene are LNHNV and YYDKDF (reference sequence). This CDR3 region has 17 residues. As DNA, the CDR3 is TGTGCCACCAGCAGAGACGGGACATCCTATAACACCGGGGAGCTGTTTTTT. Protein: CATSRDGTSYNTGELFF.

In its sample, this clonotype was seen a few times. The V gene is TRBV9, the J gene TRBJ2-1; the match to TRBD2 covers 9 bases. The CDR3 contains 19 residues. With 4 bases clipped from V and 7 bases from J, the junction kept 21 bases outside the gene matches. Germline V gene sequence: CDR1 SGDLS, CDR2 YYNGEE. The CDR3 spells CASSNGAAGGRAERNEQFF. DNA of the CDR3: TGTGCCAGCAGCAACGGTGCAGCGGGGGGCCGGGCCGAGCGGAATGAGCAGTTCTTC.

The table lists this clonotype with many counts. The chain combines TRBV4-2 with TRBJ2-7, with TRBD1 matching 7 bases. V lost 3 bases to trimming and J lost 0 bases; unmatched junction nucleotides: 8. Germline V gene lookup returns CDR1 LGHNA and CDR2 YNFKEQ. The CDR3 contains 16 residues. The CDR3 coding sequence is TGTGCCAGCAGCCATAAACGCGCAGGGGGCTCCTACGAGCAGTACTTC. Translated: CASSHKRAGGSYEQYF.

The V call is TRBV3-1, the J call TRBJ2-1, with 14 bases matching TRBD2. Per germline, CDR1 LGHDT and CDR2 YNNKEL (reference sequence). The CDR3 extends over 19 amino acids. V dropped 2 bases and J dropped 1; count of bases not matched to a gene: 7. The CDR3 region has the DNA TGTGCCAGCAGCCAACCGGGACTAGCGGGAGAGTTATCCTACAATGAGCAGTTCTTC. Its translation is CASSQPGLAGELSYNEQFF.

At least ten counts were recorded for this clonotype. The V call is TRBV12-3 or TRBV12-4, the J call TRBJ2-5; unclear D gene. The CDR3 runs 16 residues. V shed 5 bases and J shed 2 bases, with 18 bases lying between them. The CDR3 loop reads CASSGPQERIQETQYF. For the CDR3, the DNA is TGTGCCAGCAGTGGCCCCCAGGAGCGAATTCAAGAGACCCAGTACTTC.

This clonotype appeared many times. This sequence joins TRBV4-2 and TRBJ1-6, with 10 bases matching TRBD1. The junction had 6 bases not matched to a gene; V was cut back by 0 bases and J by 10 bases. The germline V gene encodes CDR1 LGHNA and CDR2 YNFKEQ. This CDR3 has 16 residues. CDR3 in DNA: TGTGCCAGCAGCCAAGAGAGGGGACAGGGGCGATCACCCCTCCACTTT. This codes for CASSQERGQGRSPLHF.

This clonotype was observed at least ten times. The J gene is TRBJ1-5, the V gene TRBV7-9; D gene unclear. The CDR3 sequence is 17 residues long. V was trimmed by 5 bases and J by 0 bases, leaving 17 bases between them. Germline lookup yields CDR1 SEHNR and CDR2 FQNEAQ (reference sequence). The CDR3: CASSPLGAIDSNQPQHF. CDR3 nucleotide sequence: TGTGCCAGCAGCCCCCTGGGTGCCATCGATAGCAATCAGCCCCAGCATTTT.

This clonotype was picked up many times. The chain carries TRBV27 and TRBJ2-1, with 15 bases identical to TRBD2. Germline assignment: CDR1 MNHEY and CDR2 SMNVEV (reference sequence). V dropped 5 bases and J dropped 8; count of bases not matched to a gene: 7. CDR3 length: 16 residues. CDR3 sequence: CASSLWTSGGADEQFF. As DNA, the CDR3 is TGTGCCAGCAGTCTTTGGACTAGCGGGGGGGCCGATGAGCAGTTCTTC.

This clonotype has just a few counts. This chain joins TRBV9 and TRBJ2-6, with D hard to call. Germline loops: CDR1 SGDLS, CDR2 YYNGEE. V was trimmed by 0 bases and J by 0 bases, leaving 4 bases between them. This CDR3 contains 15 residues. This chain's CDR3 is CASSVGRSGANVLTF. CDR3 nucleotides: TGTGCCAGCAGCGTAGGGCGCTCTGGGGCCAACGTCCTGACTTTC.

The chain recombines TRBV4-1 with TRBJ2-5; 7 bases agree with TRBD1. CDR1 is MGHRA, CDR2 YSYEKL, per germline. Losses at the gene ends were 0 bases for V and 5 bases for J; bases not matched to a gene: 15. The CDR3 spans 18 residues. The CDR3 nucleotides read TGCGCCAGCAGCCAAGAAGGAAGGGGGCTACGCTTCGGGGAGACCCAGTACTTC. This codes for CASSQEGRGLRFGETQYF.

V usage is TRBV5-1 and J usage is TRBJ2-7; possible D gene TRBD1, 6 bases. This CDR3 has 15 amino acids. V lost 0 bases and J lost 3, with 13 bases in between. Germline V CDR1 and CDR2: SGHRS, YFSETQ. CDR3 DNA: TGCGCCAGCAGCTTGGTTCAGGGGATGCTCTACGAGCAGTACTTC. Its translation is CASSLVQGMLYEQYF.

The V call is TRBV7-4, the J call TRBJ2-5; 15 nucleotides agree with TRBD2. The CDR3 length is 16 residues. J was trimmed by 4 bases and V by 6 bases; bases with no gene match: 6. The germline gives CDR1 SGHVT, CDR2 SQSDAQ. CDR3 nucleotide sequence: TGTGCCAGCAGTCGGACTAGCGGGGGGGCGGGAGAGACCCAGTACTTC. Translated: CASSRTSGGAGETQYF.

This clonotype was recorded many times. This chain links TRBV12-3 or TRBV12-4 with TRBJ2-7; perhaps TRBD2 as D (5 bases). With 5 bases removed from V and 7 bases from J, the gap between germline ends came to 15 bases. This CDR3 is built from 13 residues. In nucleotides, the CDR3 is TGTGCCAGCAGTCCCCATTTCGGGATTGAGCAGTACTTC. This encodes CASSPHFGIEQYF.

This clonotype has more than one count but fewer than ten. The chain links TRBV20-1 to TRBJ1-5; D is unresolved. Germline assignment: CDR1 DFQATT and CDR2 SNEGSKA (reference sequence). The CDR3 extends over 15 amino acids. Between the trimmed V and J ends, which lost 1 base and 3 bases, there was a span of 13 bases. CDR3 coding DNA: TGCAGTGCTAGAGTAAGAGGGTTTCTCAATCAGCCCCAGCATTTT. This translates into CSARVRGFLNQPQHF.

This clonotype has a count of ten or more. The genes are TRBV6-5 and TRBJ2-1; no clear D gene. Between the trimmed V and J ends, which lost 0 bases and 8 bases, there was a span of 8 bases. The length of the CDR3 is 13 residues. Per the germline V gene, CDR1 is MNHEY and CDR2 is SVGAGI. The CDR3 spells CASSYSSSHEQFF. CDR3 nucleotides: TGTGCCAGCAGTTACTCAAGTTCCCATGAGCAGTTCTTC.

This clonotype came up many times. This sequence joins TRBV12-3 or TRBV12-4 and TRBJ1-4; D gene ambiguous. V lost 1 base and J 7 bases, leaving 4 bases between the germline ends. CDR3 length: 12 amino acids. The CDR3 region has the DNA TGTGCCAGCAGTTTAGACGGTGAAAAACTGTTTTTT. Amino acid sequence: CASSLDGEKLFF.

This clonotype has only a few counts. The chain couples TRBV24-1 to TRBJ1-1, with D perhaps TRBD1 (5 bases). CDR1 KGHDR and CDR2 SFDVKD come from the germline V gene. This CDR3 region has 16 residues. Trimming left V 4 bases short and J 4 bases short, with 18 bases between. CDR3: CATSEPGQTEGTEAFF. CDR3 in DNA: TGTGCCACCAGTGAGCCAGGACAAACGGAGGGCACTGAAGCTTTCTTT.

This chain links TRBV30 with TRBJ2-1; D might be TRBD2 (6 bases). Germline lookup yields CDR1 GTSNPN and CDR2 SVGIG (reference sequence). This CDR3 has 17 residues. V lost 3 bases, J lost 9 bases, and 27 bases lay in between. The CDR3 sequence is CAWSDGTPPLGQSEQFF. CDR3 DNA sequence: TGTGCCTGGAGCGACGGGACTCCGCCCCTGGGTCAATCTGAGCAGTTCTTC.

Details on this clonotype: Mismatch with germline at one junction end may stem from a read error. The chain has TRBV6-5 and TRBJ1-1; D is uncertain. CDR3 length: 18 residues. Germline CDR1 and CDR2: MNHEY and SVGAGI. In DNA form, the CDR3 reads TGTGCCAGCAGTAGAGTGACCGGGCGCTACTCTGTTTTGACTGACGCTTTCTTT. It translates to CASSRVTGRYSVLTDAFF.

V gene TRBV20-1 combines with J gene TRBJ2-7; no reliable D call. The CDR3 length is 14 residues. V lost 0 bases and J 3 bases, leaving 12 bases between the germline ends. From germline, CDR1 is DFQATT and CDR2 SNEGSKA (reference sequence). Here the CDR3 reads CSARDRAYLYEQYF. The CDR3 nucleotides read TGCAGTGCTAGAGACCGCGCATACCTCTACGAGCAGTACTTC.

There are a few counts of this clonotype. V gene TRBV7-9 combines with J gene TRBJ2-7, with D perhaps matching TRBD2 (6 bases). Between the trimmed V and J ends, which lost 1 base and 7 bases, there was a span of 11 bases. CDR1 is SEHNR and CDR2 is FQNEAQ in the germline V gene (reference sequence). The CDR3 runs to 13 residues. In nucleotides, the CDR3 is TGTGCCAGCAGCTTAGAGGACTACTTGGAGCAGTACTTC. Encoded protein: CASSLEDYLEQYF.

This clonotype has at least ten counts. The CDR3 nucleotides read TGTGCCAGCAGCCCCATTTATGGGGATGGAAAAGCTTTCTTT. Translating gives CASSPIYGDGKAFF. This sequence joins TRBV25-1 and TRBJ1-1, with unresolved D. This CDR3 comprises 14 residues. The germline gives CDR1 MGHDK, CDR2 SYGVNS. Trimming took off 6 bases at V and 9 bases at J, with 20 bases between the two ends.

This clonotype came up many times. This chain connects TRBV7-8 to TRBJ2-2, with 10 bases that match TRBD2. The CDR3 extends over 16 amino acids. After removal of 0 bases from V and 4 bases from J, the junction contained 2 bases not matched to a gene. Looked up from germline, CDR1 is SGHVS and CDR2 is FQNEAQ. CDR3 nucleotide sequence: TGTGCCAGCAGCTTAGCGAGCGGGGGGGCCACCGGGGAGCTGTTTTTT. It yields the protein CASSLASGGATGELFF.